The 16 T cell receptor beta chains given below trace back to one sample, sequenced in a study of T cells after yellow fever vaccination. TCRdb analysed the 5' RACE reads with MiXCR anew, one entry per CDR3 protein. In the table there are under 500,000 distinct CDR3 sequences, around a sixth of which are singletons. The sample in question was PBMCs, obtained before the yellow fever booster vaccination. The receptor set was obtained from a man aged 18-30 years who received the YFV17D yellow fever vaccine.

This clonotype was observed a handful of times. CDR3 sequence reads: CASRDTGMNTEAFF. The CDR3 DNA is TGTGCCAGCAGGGATACAGGGATGAACACTGAAGCTTTCTTT. This chain connects TRBV28 to TRBJ1-1; perhaps TRBD1 as D (6 bases). The V and J ends lost 6 bases and 0 bases respectively, with 11 bases between them. CDR1 and CDR2 from the germline V gene are MDHEN and SYDVKM. This CDR3 spans 14 amino acids. The variable domain in full, with the rest retrieved from reference TRBV28 and TRBJ1-1, is DVKVTQSSRYLVKRTGEKVFLECVQDMDHENMFWYRQDPGLGLRLIYFSYDVKMKEKGDIPEGYSVSREKKERFSLILESASTNQTSMYLCASRDTGMNTEAFFGQGTRLTVV.

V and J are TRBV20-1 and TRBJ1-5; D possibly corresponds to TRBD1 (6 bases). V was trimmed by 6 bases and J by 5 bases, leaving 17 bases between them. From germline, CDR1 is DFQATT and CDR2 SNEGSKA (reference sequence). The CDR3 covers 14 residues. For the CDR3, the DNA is TGCAGTGCCACGCGGGCTGGGGGCGATCAGCCCCAGCATTTT. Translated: CSATRAGGDQPQHF.

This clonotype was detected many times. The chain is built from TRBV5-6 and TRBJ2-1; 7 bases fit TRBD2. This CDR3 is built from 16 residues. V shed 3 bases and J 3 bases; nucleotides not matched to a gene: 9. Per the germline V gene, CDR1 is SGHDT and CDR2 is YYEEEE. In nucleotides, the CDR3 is TGTGCCAGCAGCTCAAATACACGGGGGGACTACAATGAGCAGTTCTTC. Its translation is CASSSNTRGDYNEQFF.

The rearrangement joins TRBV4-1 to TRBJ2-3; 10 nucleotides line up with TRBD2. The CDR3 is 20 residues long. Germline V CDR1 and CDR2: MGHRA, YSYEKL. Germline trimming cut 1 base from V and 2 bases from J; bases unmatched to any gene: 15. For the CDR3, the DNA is TGCGCCAGCAGCCAAGGATATTCACTAGCGGGGAGCTATTTCACAGATACGCAGTATTTT. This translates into CASSQGYSLAGSYFTDTQYF.

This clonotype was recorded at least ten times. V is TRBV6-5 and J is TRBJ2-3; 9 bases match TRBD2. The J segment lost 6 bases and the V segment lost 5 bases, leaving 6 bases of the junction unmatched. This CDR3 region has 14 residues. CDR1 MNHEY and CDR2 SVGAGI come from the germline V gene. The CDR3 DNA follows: TGTGCCAGCAGTGGGCGGGGGGGCCGTGATACGCAGTATTTT. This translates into CASSGRGGRDTQYF.

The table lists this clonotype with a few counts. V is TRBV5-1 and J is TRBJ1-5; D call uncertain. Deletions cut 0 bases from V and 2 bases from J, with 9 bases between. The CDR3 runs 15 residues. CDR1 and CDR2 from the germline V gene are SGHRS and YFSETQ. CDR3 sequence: CASSLEGLGNQPQHF. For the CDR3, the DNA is TGCGCCAGCAGCTTGGAGGGTCTGGGCAATCAGCCCCAGCATTTT. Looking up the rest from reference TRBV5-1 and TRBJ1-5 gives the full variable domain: KAGVTQTPRYLIKTRGQQVTLSCSPISGHRSVSWYQQTPGQGLQFLFEYFSETQRNKGNFPGRFSGRQFSNSRSEMNVSTLELGDSALYLCASSLEGLGNQPQHFGDGTRLSIL.

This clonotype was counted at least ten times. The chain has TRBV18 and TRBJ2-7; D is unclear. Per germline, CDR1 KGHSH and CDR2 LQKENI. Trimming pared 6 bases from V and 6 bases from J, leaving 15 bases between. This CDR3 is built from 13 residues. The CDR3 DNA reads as TGTGCCAGCTCCCCGGCGCGTAACGGCGAGCAGTACGTC. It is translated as CASSPARNGEQYV.

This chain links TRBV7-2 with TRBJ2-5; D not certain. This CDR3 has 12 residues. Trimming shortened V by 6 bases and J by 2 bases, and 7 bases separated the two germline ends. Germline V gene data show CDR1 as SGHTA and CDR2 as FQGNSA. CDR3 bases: TGTGCCAGCAGGCTTAGTCAAGAGACCCAGTACTTC. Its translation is CASRLSQETQYF.

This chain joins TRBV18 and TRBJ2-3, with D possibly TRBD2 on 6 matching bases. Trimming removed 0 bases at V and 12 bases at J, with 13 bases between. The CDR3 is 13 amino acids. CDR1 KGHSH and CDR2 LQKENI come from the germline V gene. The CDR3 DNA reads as TGTGCCAGCTCACCACCGGGGACTTCAGGCCAGTATTTT. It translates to CASSPPGTSGQYF.

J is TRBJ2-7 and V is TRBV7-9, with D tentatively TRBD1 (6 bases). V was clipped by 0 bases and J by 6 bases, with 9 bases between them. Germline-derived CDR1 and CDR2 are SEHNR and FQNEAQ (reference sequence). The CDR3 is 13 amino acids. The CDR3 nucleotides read TGTGCCAGCAGCTTAGCGTCAGGGGCCGAGCAGTACTTC. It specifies CASSLASGAEQYF.

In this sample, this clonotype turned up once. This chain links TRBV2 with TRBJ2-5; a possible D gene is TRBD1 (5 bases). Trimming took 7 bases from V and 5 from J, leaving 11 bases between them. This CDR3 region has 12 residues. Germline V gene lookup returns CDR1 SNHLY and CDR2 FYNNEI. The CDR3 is CASTGLGETQYF. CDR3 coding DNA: TGTGCCAGCACAGGGTTGGGGGAGACCCAGTACTTC.

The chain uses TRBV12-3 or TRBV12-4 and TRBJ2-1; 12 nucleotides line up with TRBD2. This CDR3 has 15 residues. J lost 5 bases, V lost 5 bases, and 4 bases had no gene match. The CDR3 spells CASSRLAGEHNEQFF. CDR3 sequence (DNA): TGTGCCAGCAGTCGACTAGCGGGGGAACACAATGAGCAGTTCTTC.

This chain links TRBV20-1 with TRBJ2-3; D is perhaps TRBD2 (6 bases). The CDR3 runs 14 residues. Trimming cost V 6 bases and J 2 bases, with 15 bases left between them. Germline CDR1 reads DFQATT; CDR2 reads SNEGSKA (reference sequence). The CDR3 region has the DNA TGCAGTGCCCCCCGCGCGGGGAACACAGATACGCAGTATTTT. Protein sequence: CSAPRAGNTDTQYF.

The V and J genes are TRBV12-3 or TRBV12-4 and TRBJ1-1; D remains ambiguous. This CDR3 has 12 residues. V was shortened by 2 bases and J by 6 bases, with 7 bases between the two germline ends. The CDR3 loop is CASSLSGAEAFF. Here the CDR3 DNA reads TGTGCCAGCAGTTTAAGTGGCGCTGAAGCTTTCTTT.

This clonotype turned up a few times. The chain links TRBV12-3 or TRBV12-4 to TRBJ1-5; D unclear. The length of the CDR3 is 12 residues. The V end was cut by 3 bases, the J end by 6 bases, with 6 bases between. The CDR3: CASSLTRQPQHF. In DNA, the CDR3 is TGTGCCAGCAGTTTGACGCGTCAGCCCCAGCATTTT.

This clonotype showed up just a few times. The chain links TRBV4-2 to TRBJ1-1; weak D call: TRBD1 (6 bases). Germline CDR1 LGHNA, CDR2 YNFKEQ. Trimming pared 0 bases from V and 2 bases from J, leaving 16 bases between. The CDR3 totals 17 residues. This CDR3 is CASSQDDGGRVNTEAFF. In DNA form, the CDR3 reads TGTGCCAGCAGCCAAGATGATGGGGGGCGCGTTAACACTGAAGCTTTCTTT.